The rows below give T cell receptor beta chains drawn from one sample of a study of post-analysis software for immune sequencing data. TCRdb passed the PCR reads through MiXCR, listing each CDR3 protein once. Among some 700,000 distinct CDR3 sequences listed, 59% were seen once. The sequenced sample consisted of blood. All receptors derive from a girl aged 2 to 9 with multiple sclerosis. Both conserved end residues are part of each CDR3. Each record gives: J gene, D gene, clone size, V gene, CDR3 protein, CDR3 DNA. D genes are given only for firm matches. Clone size is given for some rows only: seen once, a few or many times, or a class if the clone is expanded.

J: TRBJ2-1
D: .
size: .
V: TRBV27
CDR3: CASSFAGNNEQFF
DNA: TGTGCCAGCAGTTTCGCGGGTAACAATGAGCAGTTCTTC

J: TRBJ1-6
D: .
size: .
V: TRBV28
CDR3: CASSPDSLVRYQPLHF
DNA: TGTGCCAGCAGTCCGGACTCCTTAGTAAGGTATCAACCCCTCCACTTT

J: TRBJ2-1
D: TRBD2
size: .
V: TRBV20-1
CDR3: CSARWGGGAYNEQFF
DNA: TGCAGTGCTAGGTGGGGCGGGGGGGCTTACAATGAGCAGTTCTTC

J: TRBJ1-2
D: TRBD1
size: once
V: TRBV12-3/TRBV12-4
CDR3: CASYYEGAGGYTF
DNA: TGTGCCAGCTACTATGAGGGGGCAGGAGGCTACACCTTC

J: TRBJ1-2
D: .
size: .
V: TRBV5-1
CDR3: CASSLAFRDKDYGYTF
DNA: TGCGCCAGCAGCTTGGCCTTCCGGGACAAGGACTATGGCTACACCTTC

J: TRBJ2-1
D: .
size: few
V: TRBV20-1
CDR3: CSAVGAGKSNEQFF
DNA: TGCAGTGCTGTTGGGGCAGGGAAGTCCAATGAGCAGTTCTTC

J: TRBJ1-2
D: .
size: .
V: TRBV7-2
CDR3: CASSLEQAHYGYTF
DNA: TGTGCCAGCAGCTTGGAACAGGCCCATTATGGCTACACCTTC

J: TRBJ2-7
D: .
size: few
V: TRBV3-1
CDR3: CASSQVSASYEQYF
DNA: TGTGCCAGCAGCCAAGTATCGGCATCCTACGAGCAGTACTTC

J: TRBJ2-4
D: TRBD1
size: few
V: TRBV10-3
CDR3: CAISESETGDKNIQYF
DNA: TGTGCCATCAGTGAGTCAGAGACAGGGGACAAAAACATTCAGTACTTC

J: TRBJ2-1
D: .
size: .
V: TRBV10-3
CDR3: CAISSINEQFF
DNA: TGTGCCATCAGCAGTATTAATGAGCAGTTCTTC

J: TRBJ2-1
D: .
size: .
V: TRBV6-5
CDR3: CASSYGAGSSYNEQFF
DNA: TGTGCCAGCAGTTACGGGGCGGGGAGCTCCTACAATGAGCAGTTCTTC

J: TRBJ2-1
D: .
size: .
V: TRBV20-1
CDR3: CSASARQASFNEQFF
DNA: TGCAGTGCTAGTGCCAGACAGGCTTCTTTCAATGAGCAGTTCTTC

J: TRBJ2-5
D: .
size: few
V: TRBV4-3
CDR3: CASSQDGRLEETQYF
DNA: TGCGCCAGCAGCCAAGATGGCAGGCTAGAAGAGACCCAGTACTTC

J: TRBJ2-3
D: TRBD2
size: .
V: TRBV29-1
CDR3: CSVVWRGESDTQYF
DNA: TGCAGCGTTGTTTGGCGGGGGGAATCAGATACGCAGTATTTT

J: TRBJ1-1
D: .
size: few
V: TRBV5-1
CDR3: CASSLDAGVNTEAFF
DNA: TGCGCCAGCAGCCTGGACGCAGGGGTAAACACTGAAGCTTTCTTT

J: TRBJ2-1
D: .
size: .
V: TRBV20-1
CDR3: CSAREVAASYNEQFF
DNA: TGCAGTGCTAGAGAGGTAGCGGCTTCCTACAATGAGCAGTTCTTC

J: TRBJ2-2
D: TRBD2
size: .
V: TRBV12-5
CDR3: CASLPIEAGGRTGELFF
DNA: TGTGCTAGTCTCCCCATCGAAGCGGGAGGGAGAACCGGGGAGCTGTTTTTT

J: TRBJ2-7
D: .
size: .
V: TRBV4-2
CDR3: CASSQELRGSGPRTYEQYF
DNA: TGTGCCAGCAGCCAAGAACTAAGGGGGAGTGGACCCCGGACCTACGAGCAGTACTTC

J: TRBJ2-7
D: TRBD2
size: .
V: TRBV2
CDR3: CASSPTSAPYEQYF
DNA: TGTGCCAGCAGTCCGACTAGCGCGCCCTACGAGCAGTACTTC

J: TRBJ2-3
D: TRBD1
size: .
V: TRBV29-1
CDR3: CSVDKGQGTTDTQYF
DNA: TGCAGCGTTGATAAGGGACAGGGGACTACAGATACGCAGTATTTT

J: TRBJ2-3
D: .
size: .
V: TRBV3-1
CDR3: CASSHNQDTQYF
DNA: TGTGCCAGCAGCCATAACCAAGATACGCAGTATTTT

J: TRBJ2-7
D: .
size: .
V: TRBV12-3/TRBV12-4
CDR3: CASSPGDSSSYEQYF
DNA: TGTGCCAGCAGTCCAGGGGACTCCTCCTCCTACGAGCAGTACTTC

J: TRBJ2-7
D: .
size: .
V: TRBV5-1
CDR3: CASSISGGLSYEQYF
DNA: TGCGCCAGCAGCATTAGCGGTGGGCTGTCCTACGAGCAGTACTTC

J: TRBJ2-3
D: TRBD2
size: .
V: TRBV30
CDR3: CAWRLAGGPQYF
DNA: TGTGCCTGGAGGCTAGCGGGAGGGCCGCAGTATTTT

J: TRBJ2-1
D: TRBD1
size: once
V: TRBV7-2
CDR3: CASSGRTGDGGFF
DNA: TGTGCCAGCAGCGGACGGACAGGGGATGGAGGGTTCTTC

J: TRBJ2-5
D: TRBD2
size: few
V: TRBV20-1
CDR3: CSALAGGPETQYF
DNA: TGCAGTGCTTTAGCGGGGGGGCCAGAGACCCAGTACTTC

J: TRBJ2-3
D: .
size: .
V: TRBV5-1
CDR3: CASSSGTLGDTQYF
DNA: TGCGCCAGCAGCTCCGGGACCCTCGGAGATACGCAGTATTTT

J: TRBJ2-7
D: .
size: .
V: TRBV20-1
CDR3: CRAPGERGEQYF
DNA: TGCAGGGCCCCGGGAGAAAGAGGCGAGCAGTACTTC

J: TRBJ2-5
D: TRBD2
size: .
V: TRBV20-1
CDR3: CSGPKLAEETQYF
DNA: TGCAGTGGCCCCAAACTAGCGGAAGAGACCCAGTACTTC

J: TRBJ2-1
D: .
size: .
V: TRBV5-6
CDR3: CASSLAVGRAYNEQFF
DNA: TGTGCCAGCAGCTTGGCCGTAGGCAGGGCCTACAATGAGCAGTTCTTC

J: TRBJ2-1
D: .
size: .
V: TRBV20-1
CDR3: CSASIRGSYNEQFF
DNA: TGCAGTGCTAGTATACGGGGCTCCTACAATGAGCAGTTCTTC

J: TRBJ2-7
D: .
size: .
V: TRBV29-1
CDR3: CSVIEGGTYNEQYF
DNA: TGCAGCGTCATTGAGGGGGGTACATACAATGAGCAGTACTTC

J: TRBJ1-1
D: .
size: .
V: TRBV6-6
CDR3: CASSPTDRQNTEAFF
DNA: TGTGCCAGCAGCCCGACAGACCGTCAGAACACTGAAGCTTTCTTT

J: TRBJ2-7
D: .
size: .
V: TRBV5-8
CDR3: CASSGGPGGYEQYF
DNA: TGTGCCAGCAGCGGGGGCCCGGGGGGTTACGAGCAGTACTTC

J: TRBJ1-4
D: .
size: .
V: TRBV29-1
CDR3: CSVGEQATNEKLFF
DNA: TGCAGCGTTGGTGAACAGGCAACTAATGAAAAACTGTTTTTT

J: TRBJ2-7
D: TRBD2
size: .
V: TRBV7-2
CDR3: CASSLAHRGLAGGPEQYF
DNA: TGTGCCAGCAGCCTAGCCCACAGGGGACTAGCGGGAGGACCCGAGCAGTACTTC

J: TRBJ2-1
D: TRBD1
size: .
V: TRBV20-1
CDR3: CSARDKVKGASQFF
DNA: TGCAGTGCTAGAGATAAGGTGAAGGGGGCTTCGCAGTTCTTC

J: TRBJ2-1
D: .
size: .
V: TRBV27
CDR3: CASSILAVSSYNEQFF
DNA: TGTGCCAGCAGTATTTTAGCGGTAAGCTCCTACAATGAGCAGTTCTTC

J: TRBJ1-5
D: TRBD1
size: .
V: TRBV6-1
CDR3: CASSEERLDRGWRGNQPQHF
DNA: TGTGCCAGCAGTGAAGAGCGACTAGACAGGGGATGGAGGGGCAATCAGCCCCAGCATTTT

J: TRBJ1-1
D: .
size: .
V: TRBV2
CDR3: CASSEGWGEAFF
DNA: TGTGCCAGCAGTGAAGGTTGGGGTGAAGCTTTCTTT

J: TRBJ2-7
D: TRBD1
size: few
V: TRBV5-1
CDR3: CASSLVGTGAIEQYF
DNA: TGCGCCAGCAGCTTGGTCGGGACAGGGGCAATCGAGCAGTACTTC

J: TRBJ2-3
D: .
size: .
V: TRBV2
CDR3: CATTKPPTADTQYF
DNA: TGTGCCACCACCAAACCTCCCACCGCAGATACGCAGTATTTT

J: TRBJ2-7
D: TRBD2
size: .
V: TRBV27
CDR3: CASFAAGGPSYEQYF
DNA: TGTGCCAGTTTCGCTGCGGGAGGGCCGTCATACGAGCAGTACTTC

J: TRBJ2-3
D: .
size: few
V: TRBV7-2
CDR3: CASSSPSGYSTDTQYF
DNA: TGTGCCAGCAGCTCCCCCAGTGGCTATAGCACAGATACGCAGTATTTT

J: TRBJ2-7
D: .
size: .
V: TRBV5-5
CDR3: CASSPRTDTYGQYF
DNA: TGTGCCAGCAGTCCCCGGACAGACACCTACGGGCAGTACTTC

J: TRBJ2-3
D: .
size: few
V: TRBV29-1
CDR3: CSVDDYTDTQYF
DNA: TGCAGCGTTGACGACTACACAGATACGCAGTATTTT

J: TRBJ2-1
D: .
size: .
V: TRBV11-2
CDR3: CASSFRDGPYNEQFF
DNA: TGTGCCAGCAGCTTCCGGGATGGCCCTTACAATGAGCAGTTCTTC

J: TRBJ2-1
D: .
size: .
V: TRBV7-9
CDR3: CASSLVPIGGGRFSYNEQFF
DNA: TGTGCCAGCAGCTTAGTCCCCATCGGTGGCGGCCGATTCTCCTACAATGAGCAGTTCTTC

J: TRBJ2-4
D: TRBD1
size: .
V: TRBV7-2
CDR3: CASSGTGGFAKNIQYF
DNA: TGTGCCAGCAGCGGAACAGGGGGCTTTGCCAAAAACATTCAGTACTTC

J: TRBJ2-1
D: TRBD2
size: .
V: TRBV4-2
CDR3: CASSQSPLAGGPNEQFF
DNA: TGTGCCAGCAGCCAATCACCGCTAGCGGGGGGGCCTAATGAGCAGTTCTTC

J: TRBJ2-7
D: .
size: .
V: TRBV20-1
CDR3: CSARGTFSYEQYF
DNA: TGCAGTGCTAGAGGGACTTTCTCCTACGAGCAGTACTTC

J: TRBJ1-1
D: .
size: .
V: TRBV5-5
CDR3: CASSFRTVMNTEAFF
DNA: TGTGCCAGCAGCTTTCGGACAGTTATGAACACTGAAGCTTTCTTT

J: TRBJ2-1
D: .
size: .
V: TRBV4-2
CDR3: CASSQDTGKLAQFF
DNA: TGTGCCAGCAGCCAAGATACGGGGAAACTAGCGCAGTTCTTC

J: TRBJ2-4
D: TRBD1
size: .
V: TRBV11-2
CDR3: CASSSLTGQPAIQYF
DNA: TGTGCCAGCAGCTCCCTCACGGGACAGCCCGCCATTCAGTACTTC

J: TRBJ2-3
D: .
size: few
V: TRBV20-1
CDR3: CSARSRPGGSTDTQYF
DNA: TGCAGTGCTAGAAGTAGGCCCGGGGGAAGCACAGATACGCAGTATTTT

J: TRBJ1-4
D: .
size: .
V: TRBV5-1
CDR3: CASSRWTANEKLFF
DNA: TGCGCCAGCAGCCGATGGACAGCAAATGAAAAACTGTTTTTT

J: TRBJ2-7
D: .
size: .
V: TRBV9
CDR3: CASSPATESYEQYF
DNA: TGTGCCAGCAGCCCCGCGACTGAGAGCTACGAGCAGTACTTC

J: TRBJ1-2
D: TRBD1
size: .
V: TRBV29-1
CDR3: CSVGWTGGEGYTF
DNA: TGCAGCGTTGGTTGGACAGGGGGCGAAGGCTACACCTTC